The clone carrying this T cell receptor beta chain was detected many times. Its antigen is unknown. RNA transcripts served as the template for amplifying TCR beta CDR3 regions. First-round RT-PCR targeting the TCR CDR3 was performed with the HTBI primer set. TCRdb itself ran the multiplex PCR reads through MiXCR, one entry per CDR3 protein. In the table there are about 410,000 distinct CDR3 sequences, under 15% of which are singletons. This record comes from a study of T cells in Graves' hyperthyroidism and ophthalmopathy. Regarding the study as a whole: Blood shared most expanded thyroid clonotypes above 0.001.

Exclusion of patients followed from uncontrolled infection, other autoimmune disease, pregnancy or lactation. There are 15 residues in the CDR3. V lost 1 base and J lost 0, with 7 bases in between. Germline CDR1 SNHLY, CDR2 FYNNEI. Source material: blood. The TCR comes from a man younger than 35 with Graves' ophthalmopathy. The genes are TRBV2 and TRBJ2-1; D unresolved. The CDR3 sequence: CASSEGQSSYNEQFF. Here the CDR3 DNA reads TGTGCCAGCAGTGAAGGGCAGAGCTCCTACAATGAGCAGTTCTTC.